The 24 T cell receptor beta chains below were found in one sample sequenced in a study of blood T cell repertoires in COVID-19. Method: immunoSEQ multiplex PCR; TCRdb's copy keeps in-frame clones and lacks some. The repertoire includes 450,000 to 500,000 clones, 80% to 90% of them detected once, and about 3.2% sits in the top ten. The sequenced material came from peripheral blood. These receptors all stem from a human donor in a cohort sampled during active COVID-19.

The rearrangement uses TRBV27 and TRBJ1-3, with D perhaps matching TRBD1 (6 bases). CDR3 size: 16 residues. Trimming stripped 8 bases from V and 0 bases from J, with 17 bases between. Germline V gives CDR1 MNHEY, CDR2 SMNVEV (reference sequence). The CDR3, as DNA: TGTGCCAGCTCTTGGGGGGGGCAAGACTCTGGAAACACCATATATTTT. The encoded protein is CASSWGGQDSGNTIYF.

Turning to this clone: It is unclear where the CDR3 begins or ends on the DNA, so no DNA is shown, and the CDR3 is as TCRdb lists it. The chain combines TRBV5-5 with TRBJ1-3. Germline V lookup: CDR1 SGHKS, CDR2 YYEKEE (reference sequence). The CDR3 extends over 16 residues, inclusive of both ends. Here the CDR3 reads CASILGPGNSGNTIYF.

This clone was observed once. This chain uses TRBV10-2 with TRBJ2-7; 14 nucleotides match TRBD2. Germline V gene lookup returns CDR1 WSHSY and CDR2 SAAADI. With 6 bases clipped from V and 3 bases from J, the junction kept 4 bases outside the gene matches. CDR3 length: 15 amino acids. Written as DNA, the CDR3 is TGCGCCAGCAGCCCCGGGACTAGCGGGGGCTACGAGCAGTACTTC. Its translation: CASSPGTSGGYEQYF.

The chain links TRBV18 to TRBJ1-1; 9 bases are shared with TRBD1. The CDR3 is 16 residues long. The V and J ends lost 3 bases and 4 bases, in that order; junction bases with no gene match: 9. Germline V lookup: CDR1 KGHSH, CDR2 LQKENI. The CDR3 reads CASSPLLGQGTTEAFF. As DNA, the CDR3 is TGTGCCAGCTCACCCTTACTTGGACAGGGGACCACTGAAGCTTTCTTT. Full variable domain (remainder filled in from reference TRBV18 and TRBJ1-1): NAGVMQNPRHLVRRRGQEARLRCSPMKGHSHVYWYRQLPEEGLKFMVYLQKENIIDESGMPKERFSAEFPKEGPSILRIQQVVRGDSAAYFCASSPLLGQGTTEAFFGQGTRLTVV.

This sequence joins TRBV13 and TRBJ1-2; a weak D match, TRBD1 (6 bases). The germline CDR1 and CDR2 sequences are PRHDT and FYEKMQ (reference sequence). The CDR3 has 17 residues. V lost 0 bases and J lost 4, with 18 bases in between. CDR3 protein: CASSLGVTGPGGYGYTF. As DNA, the CDR3 is TGTGCCAGCAGCTTAGGGGTTACAGGGCCTGGTGGCTATGGCTACACCTTC. The whole variable domain, filled in from reference TRBV13 and TRBJ1-2, reads AAGVIQSPRHLIKEKRETATLKCYPIPRHDTVYWYQQGPGQDPQFLISFYEKMQSDKGSIPDRFSAQQFSDYHSELNMSSLELGDSALYFCASSLGVTGPGGYGYTFGSGTRLTVV.

This chain joins TRBV15 and TRBJ2-2; a possible D gene is TRBD2 (5 bases). Trimming took 0 bases from V and 4 from J, leaving 12 bases between them. CDR1 and CDR2 from the germline V gene are LNHNV and YYDKDF (reference sequence). The CDR3 covers 16 residues. CDR3 amino acids: CATSRDSAGGTGELFF. CDR3 sequence (DNA): TGTGCCACCAGCAGAGATTCGGCGGGTGGCACCGGGGAGCTGTTTTTT.

The chain recombines TRBV3-1 (or the pseudogene TRBV3-2) with TRBJ1-5; 8 bases are shared with TRBD1. Germline trimming cut 4 bases from V and 3 bases from J; bases unmatched to any gene: 11. The length of the CDR3 is 17 residues. CDR1 is LGHDT, CDR2 YNNKEL, per germline (reference sequence). Written as DNA, the CDR3 is TGTGCCAGCAGCCCAAGTCCAGGGGGCTTTTCCAATCAGCCCCAGCATTTT. This sequence encodes CASSPSPGGFSNQPQHF.

The V and J genes are TRBV5-1 and TRBJ2-1; TRBD2 might be the D (5 bases). The germline V gene has CDR1 SGHRS and CDR2 YFSETQ. Trimming took off 4 bases at V and 2 bases at J, with 10 bases between the two ends. The CDR3 loop spans 14 amino acids. As DNA, the CDR3 is TGCGCCAGCAGCCTAATGGGAGCCTACAATGAGCAGTTCTTC. Translated, it gives CASSLMGAYNEQFF.

The chain joins TRBV29-1 to TRBJ2-1; D is perhaps TRBD1 (6 bases). CDR3 length: 13 residues. The V and J ends lost 4 bases and 7 bases respectively, with 14 bases between them. From germline, CDR1 is SQVTM and CDR2 ANQGSEA. The CDR3: CSVAIVQGNEQFF. CDR3 DNA: TGCAGCGTTGCTATCGTCCAGGGGAATGAGCAGTTCTTC.

V and J are TRBV7-3 and TRBJ1-6; possibly TRBD1 for D (5 bases). The V gene lost 7 bases and the J gene lost 8 bases, with 18 bases spanning the gap. CDR3 size: 15 residues. In germline, CDR1 is SGHTA, CDR2 FQGTGA. The chain's CDR3 is CASITPGGEDSPLHF. The CDR3 DNA sequence: TGTGCCAGCATCACACCCGGAGGGGAAGATTCACCCCTCCACTTT.

This rearrangement joins TRBV7-3 to TRBJ1-5, with a weak D call TRBD1 (5 bases). V dropped 5 bases and J dropped 5 bases, with 16 bases sitting between them. The CDR3 loop spans 15 amino acids. The germline gives CDR1 SGHTA, CDR2 FQGTGA. CDR3 coding DNA: TGTGCCAGCAGCCCTCACGGGGGGGTAGATCAGCCCCAGCATTTT. As protein: CASSPHGGVDQPQHF.

This clone has a handful of counts. The chain uses TRBV11-2 and TRBJ1-6; TRBD1 agrees at 7 bases. This CDR3 has 15 residues. After removal of 3 bases from V and 7 bases from J, the junction contained 6 bases not matched to a gene. Germline CDR1 and CDR2: SGHAT and FQNNGV. The CDR3 DNA follows: TGTGCCAGCAGCTTCGCGGGACAGCAAAATTCACCCCTCCACTTT. Translated: CASSFAGQQNSPLHF.

V and J are TRBV9 and TRBJ2-1; weak D call: TRBD2 (5 bases). Between the trimmed V and J ends, which lost 4 bases and 4 bases, there was a span of 15 bases. This CDR3 contains 15 residues. Germline CDR1 is SGDLS and CDR2 is YYNGEE. The CDR3 nucleotides read TGTGCCAGCAGCCCCCACCGCAGGACTTACAATGAGCAGTTCTTC. It yields the protein CASSPHRRTYNEQFF.

This chain connects TRBV28 to TRBJ1-6, with 7 bases fitting TRBD1. V lost 9 bases and J lost 8; bases outside the gene matches: 7. The CDR3 is 13 amino acids. Germline V gene lookup returns CDR1 MDHEN and CDR2 SYDVKM. CDR3 bases: TGTGCCAGTTACCGGGACAGAGATTCACCCCTCCACTTT. This codes for CASYRDRDSPLHF.

V usage is TRBV9 and J usage is TRBJ1-6, with 8 bases aligning to TRBD1. Germline V gene sequence: CDR1 SGDLS, CDR2 YYNGEE. V trimming: 4 bases; J trimming: 7 bases; junction bases outside the gene matches: 10. CDR3 length equals 16 residues. The CDR3 spells CASSPLEQGANSPLHF. The CDR3 DNA is TGTGCCAGCAGCCCCCTAGAGCAGGGGGCGAATTCACCCCTCCACTTT.

The chain joins TRBV4-3 to TRBJ2-3; 9 bases fit TRBD2. Germline loops: CDR1 LGHNA, CDR2 YSLEER. The ends lost 0 bases at V and 4 bases at J; junction bases unmatched: 11. CDR3 length: 18 amino acids. The CDR3 reads CASSQDPPSGKGADTQYF. CDR3 nucleotide sequence: TGCGCCAGCAGCCAAGACCCGCCTAGCGGGAAAGGTGCAGATACGCAGTATTTT.

The chain uses TRBV5-6 and TRBJ1-6; unclear D gene. Trimming took off 6 bases at V and 1 base at J, with 14 bases between the two ends. Germline V gene lookup returns CDR1 SGHDT and CDR2 YYEEEE. The CDR3 sequence is 16 residues long. CDR3 nucleotide sequence: TGTGCCAGCACCAGGAGAGGGAGATCCTATAATTCACCCCTCCACTTT. Translation gives CASTRRGRSYNSPLHF.

The gene calls are TRBV18 and TRBJ1-1; D call uncertain. Per germline, CDR1 KGHSH and CDR2 LQKENI. Trimming pared 0 bases from V and 2 bases from J, leaving 7 bases between. The CDR3 spans 14 residues. This CDR3 is CASSPPRANTEAFF. The CDR3 DNA follows: TGTGCCAGCTCACCACCGAGAGCAAACACTGAAGCTTTCTTT.

This chain connects TRBV2 to TRBJ2-1; 13 bases align to TRBD2. CDR1 is SNHLY, CDR2 FYNNEI, per germline. V gave up 4 bases and J gave up 15 bases; unmatched junction bases: 21. The CDR3 spans 18 residues. The CDR3 coding sequence is TGTGCCAGCAGTGGGCCGATCTCTGGACTAGCGGGAGCGGTAGTTCTGTTCTTC. Translating it yields CASSGPISGLAGAVVLFF.

The chain links TRBV11-2 to TRBJ1-4; 8 bases agree with TRBD1. The CDR3 extends over 16 amino acids. V lost 3 bases to trimming and J lost 8 bases; unmatched junction nucleotides: 11. From germline, CDR1 is SGHAT and CDR2 FQNNGV. CDR3 protein: CASSLNDQGAGEKLFF. CDR3 in DNA: TGTGCCAGCAGCTTGAATGATCAGGGGGCGGGCGAAAAACTGTTTTTT.

The chain links TRBV9 to TRBJ2-3, with 8 bases matching TRBD2. Germline assignment: CDR1 SGDLS and CDR2 YYNGEE. Unmatched junction bases numbered 4, after V lost 0 bases and J lost 4 bases. The CDR3 spans 15 residues. The DNA of the CDR3 is TGTGCCAGCAGCGTAGGGGTAGCGGGGCCAGATACGCAGTATTTT. It yields the protein CASSVGVAGPDTQYF.

CDR3 residues: CASSQIGGQPQHF. Here the CDR3 DNA reads TGCGCCAGCAGCCAGATCGGAGGTCAGCCCCAGCATTTT. This chain joins TRBV4-1 and TRBJ1-5; D remains unclear. The CDR3 is 13 amino acids. Germline V gene lookup returns CDR1 MGHRA and CDR2 YSYEKL. Trimming removed 3 bases from V and 6 bases from J, with 9 bases in between.

The rearrangement joins TRBV4-2 to TRBJ1-3; D remains unclear. Germline V gene lookup returns CDR1 LGHNA and CDR2 YNFKEQ. The ends were cut back, 0 bases at V and 4 bases at J, with 13 bases in the middle. CDR3 length: 16 residues. CDR3 DNA sequence: TGTGCCAGCAGCCAAGATCTGACCCCGGGGGGAAACACCATATATTTT. Translated: CASSQDLTPGGNTIYF.

The genes are TRBV7-3 and TRBJ1-1; the D gene is possibly TRBD1 (5 bases). Trimming cost V 1 base and J 7 bases, with 7 bases left between them. The germline CDR1 and CDR2 sequences are SGHTA and FQGTGA. This CDR3 has 12 amino acids. CDR3 sequence (DNA): TGTGCCAGCAGCTTAATAGGGGATGAAGCTTTCTTT. Amino acid sequence: CASSLIGDEAFF. Complete variable domain (other parts from reference TRBV7-3 and TRBJ1-1): GAGVSQTPSNKVTEKGKYVELRCDPISGHTALYWYRQSLGQGPEFLIYFQGTGAADDSGLPNDRFFAVRPEGSVSTLKIQRTERGDSAVYLCASSLIGDEAFFGQGTRLTVV.